Listed here are 5 T cell receptor beta chains from one sample, sequenced in a study of cytomegalovirus exposure and HLA in healthy donors. PCR was performed using 60 Vbeta and 13 Jbeta primers. Using immunoSEQ multiplex PCR, the repertoire was profiled, and TCRdb retains in-frame clones only, with some absent. The sample includes more than 60,000 clones, around 76% seen only once; the top ten take under 3.5%. Sequenced input: PBMCs. The source is a man younger than 30 in good health and CMV-seronegative.

The rearrangement links TRBV30 to TRBJ2-1, with TRBD2 identical over 10 bases. The CDR3 runs 16 residues. Germline V CDR1 and CDR2: GTSNPN, SVGIG (reference sequence). Unmatched junction bases numbered 8, after V lost 2 bases and J lost 4 bases. CDR3 bases: TGTGCCTGGAGTCGTTTTAGCGGGGGGCAGTACAATGAGCAGTTCTTC. Translated, it gives CAWSRFSGGQYNEQFF.

This clone was seen a single time. The CDR3 coding sequence is TGCGCCAGCAGCCAAGTGGGGCAGGGGGCCTACGAGCAGTACTTC. Residues: CASSQVGQGAYEQYF. The V and J genes are TRBV4-1 and TRBJ2-7, with 7 bases lining up with TRBD1. J gave up 2 bases and V 1 base, and 5 bases lay outside the gene matches. There are 15 residues in the CDR3. The V gene's germline CDR1 is MGHRA and CDR2 YSYEKL.

This rearrangement joins TRBV6-5 to TRBJ2-7; TRBD1 is a possible D gene (5 bases). The CDR3 extends over 14 amino acids. Trimming removed 1 base from V and 4 bases from J, with 11 bases in between. Per the germline V gene, CDR1 is MNHEY and CDR2 is SVGAGI. CDR3 loop: CASSYFGARYEQYF. The CDR3 DNA reads TGTGCCAGCAGTTACTTTGGGGCGCGGTACGAGCAGTACTTC.

The rearrangement uses TRBV5-1 and TRBJ1-2, with unresolved D. CDR1 and CDR2 from the germline V gene are SGHRS and YFSETQ. The CDR3 contains 16 residues. Trimming cost V 1 base and J 4 bases, with 17 bases left between them. Here the CDR3 reads CASSLSRRGQVYGYTF. In DNA form, the CDR3 reads TGCGCCAGCAGCTTGTCTCGCCGCGGGCAGGTCTATGGCTACACCTTC.

The chain uses TRBV5-6 and TRBJ2-5; no clear D. Germline CDR1 is SGHDT and CDR2 is YYEEEE. Between the trimmed V and J ends, which lost 4 bases and 5 bases, there was a span of 15 bases. This CDR3 is 14 amino acids long. The CDR3 protein is CASSAIVGWETQYF. The CDR3 nucleotides are TGTGCCAGCAGCGCCATAGTGGGCTGGGAGACCCAGTACTTC.